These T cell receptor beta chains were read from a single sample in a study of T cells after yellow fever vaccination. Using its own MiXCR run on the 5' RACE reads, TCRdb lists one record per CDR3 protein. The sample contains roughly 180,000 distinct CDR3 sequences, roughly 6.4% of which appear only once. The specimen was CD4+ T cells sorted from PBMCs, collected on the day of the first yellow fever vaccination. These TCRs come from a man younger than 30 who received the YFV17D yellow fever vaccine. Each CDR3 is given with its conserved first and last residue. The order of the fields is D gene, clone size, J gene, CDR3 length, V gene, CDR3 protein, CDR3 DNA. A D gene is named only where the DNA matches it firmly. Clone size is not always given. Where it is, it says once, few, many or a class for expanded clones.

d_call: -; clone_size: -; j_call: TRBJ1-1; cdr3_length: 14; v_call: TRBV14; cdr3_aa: CASSRPDPNTEAFF; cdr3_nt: TGTGCCAGCAGCCGACCCGACCCCAACACTGAAGCTTTCTTT
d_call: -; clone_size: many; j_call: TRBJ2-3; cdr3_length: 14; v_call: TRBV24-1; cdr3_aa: CATSDGGRTDTQYF; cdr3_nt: TGTGCCACCAGTGATGGGGGGAGGACAGATACGCAGTATTTT
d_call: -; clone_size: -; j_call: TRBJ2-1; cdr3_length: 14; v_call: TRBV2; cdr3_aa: CAFSGTDSMNEQFF; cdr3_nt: TGTGCCTTCAGTGGGACGGATAGTATGAATGAGCAGTTCTTC
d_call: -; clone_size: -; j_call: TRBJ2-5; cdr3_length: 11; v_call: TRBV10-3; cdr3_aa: CAITSGETQYF; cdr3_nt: TGTGCCATCACCTCAGGGGAGACCCAGTACTTC
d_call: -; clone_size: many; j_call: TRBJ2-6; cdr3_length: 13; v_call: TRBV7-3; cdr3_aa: CASRPSGANVLTF; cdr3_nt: TGTGCCAGCAGGCCTTCTGGGGCCAACGTCCTGACTTTC
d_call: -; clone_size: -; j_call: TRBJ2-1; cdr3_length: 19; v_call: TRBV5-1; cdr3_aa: CASNPATRTIGPPYNEQFF; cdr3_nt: TGCGCCAGCAACCCAGCGACTAGAACTATAGGCCCCCCTTACAATGAGCAGTTCTTC
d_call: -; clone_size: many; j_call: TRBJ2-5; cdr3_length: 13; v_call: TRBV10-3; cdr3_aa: CAISEEGMETQYF; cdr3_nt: TGTGCCATCAGTGAGGAAGGGATGGAGACCCAGTACTTC
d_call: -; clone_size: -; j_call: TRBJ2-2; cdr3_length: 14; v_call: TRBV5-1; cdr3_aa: CASSLGPLAGELFF; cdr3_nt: TGCGCCAGCAGCTTGGGTCCCCTAGCCGGGGAGCTGTTTTTT
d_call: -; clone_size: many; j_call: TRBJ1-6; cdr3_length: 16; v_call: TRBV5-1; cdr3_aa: CASSLEGVGGNSPLHF; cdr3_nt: TGCGCCAGCAGCTTGGAGGGGGTCGGCGGGAATTCACCCCTCCACTTT
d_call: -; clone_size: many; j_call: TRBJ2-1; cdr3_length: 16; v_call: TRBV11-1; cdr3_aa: CASSSRSLGVYNEQFF; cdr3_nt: TGTGCCAGCAGCTCCCGGAGCCTCGGGGTCTACAATGAGCAGTTCTTC
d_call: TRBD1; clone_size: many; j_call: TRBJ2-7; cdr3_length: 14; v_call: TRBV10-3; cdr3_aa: CAINRGPVSYEQYF; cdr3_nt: TGTGCCATCAATAGGGGGCCTGTCTCCTACGAGCAGTACTTC
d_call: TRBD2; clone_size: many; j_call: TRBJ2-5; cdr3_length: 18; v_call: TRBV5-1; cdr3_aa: CASSLDLPASGGEETQYF; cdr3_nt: TGCGCCAGCAGCTTGGACCTTCCGGCTAGCGGGGGGGAAGAGACCCAGTACTTC
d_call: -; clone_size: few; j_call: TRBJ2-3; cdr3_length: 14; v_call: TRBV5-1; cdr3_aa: CASSLDRETDTQYF; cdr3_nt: TGCGCCAGCAGCTTGGACAGGGAAACAGATACGCAGTATTTT
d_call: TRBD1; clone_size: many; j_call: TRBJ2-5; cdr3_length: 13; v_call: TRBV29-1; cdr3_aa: CSGLTGGLETQYF; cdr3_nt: TGCAGCGGACTGACAGGGGGCTTGGAGACCCAGTACTTC
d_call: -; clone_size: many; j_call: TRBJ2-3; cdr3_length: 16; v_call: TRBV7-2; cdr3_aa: CASSFRQITSTDTQYF; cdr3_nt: TGTGCCAGCAGCTTCCGGCAGATAACTAGCACAGATACGCAGTATTTT
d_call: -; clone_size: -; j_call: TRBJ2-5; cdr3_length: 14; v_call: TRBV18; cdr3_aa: CASSQPGVHETQYF; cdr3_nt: TGTGCCAGTTCACAACCCGGGGTGCACGAGACCCAGTACTTC
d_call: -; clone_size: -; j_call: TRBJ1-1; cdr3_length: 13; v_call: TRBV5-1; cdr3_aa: CASSSGATTEAFF; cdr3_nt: TGCGCCAGCAGCTCGGGGGCCACCACTGAAGCTTTCTTT
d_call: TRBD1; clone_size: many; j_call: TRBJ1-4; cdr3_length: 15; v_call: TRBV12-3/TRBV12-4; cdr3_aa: CASSLQGATNEKLFF; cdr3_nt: TGTGCCAGCAGTTTACAGGGGGCTACTAATGAAAAACTGTTTTTT
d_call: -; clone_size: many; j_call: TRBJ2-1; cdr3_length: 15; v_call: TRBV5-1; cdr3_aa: CASSPMGGSWNEQFF; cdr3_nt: TGCGCCAGCAGCCCCATGGGGGGTAGTTGGAATGAGCAGTTCTTC
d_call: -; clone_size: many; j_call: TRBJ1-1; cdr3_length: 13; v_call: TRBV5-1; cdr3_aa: CASSLGRDAEAFF; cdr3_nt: TGCGCCAGCAGCTTGGGCAGGGATGCTGAAGCTTTCTTT
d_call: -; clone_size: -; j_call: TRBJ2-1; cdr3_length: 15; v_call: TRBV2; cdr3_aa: CASSLGPLSYNEQFF; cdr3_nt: TGTGCCAGCAGCCTCGGGCCCCTCTCCTACAATGAGCAGTTCTTC
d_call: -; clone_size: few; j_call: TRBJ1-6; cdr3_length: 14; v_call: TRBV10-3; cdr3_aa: CAISETGRESPLHF; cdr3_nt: TGTGCCATCAGTGAGACAGGGCGGGAATCACCCCTCCACTTT
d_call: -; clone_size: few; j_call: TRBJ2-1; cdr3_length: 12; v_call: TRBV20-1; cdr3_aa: CSANFRDNEQFF; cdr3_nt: TGCAGTGCTAATTTCAGGGACAATGAGCAGTTCTTC
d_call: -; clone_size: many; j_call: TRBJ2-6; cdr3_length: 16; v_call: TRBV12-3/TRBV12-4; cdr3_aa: CASSFRGIAGANVLTF; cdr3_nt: TGTGCCAGCAGTTTTAGGGGTATTGCTGGGGCCAACGTCCTGACTTTC
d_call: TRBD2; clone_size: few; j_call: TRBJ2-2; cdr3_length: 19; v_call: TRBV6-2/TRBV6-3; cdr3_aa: CASSYSISIGGDYTGELFF; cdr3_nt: TGTGCCAGCAGTTACTCGATATCTATCGGGGGGGATTACACCGGGGAGCTGTTTTTT
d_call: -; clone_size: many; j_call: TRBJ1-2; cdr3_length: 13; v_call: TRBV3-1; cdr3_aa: CASSLQGPDGYTF; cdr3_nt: TGTGCCAGCAGCCTACAGGGTCCCGATGGCTACACCTTC
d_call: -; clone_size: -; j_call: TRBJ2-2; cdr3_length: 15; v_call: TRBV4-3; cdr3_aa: CASSQRWPPTGELFF; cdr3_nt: TGCGCCAGCAGCCAAAGGTGGCCACCGACCGGGGAGCTGTTTTTT
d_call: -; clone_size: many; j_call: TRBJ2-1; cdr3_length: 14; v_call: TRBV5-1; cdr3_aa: CASSTDRIVDEQFF; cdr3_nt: TGCGCCAGCAGCACGGACAGAATTGTCGATGAGCAGTTCTTC
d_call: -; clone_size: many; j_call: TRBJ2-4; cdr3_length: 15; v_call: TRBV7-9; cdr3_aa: CASREGLGAKNIQYF; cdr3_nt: TGTGCCAGCAGAGAGGGGTTGGGAGCCAAAAACATTCAGTACTTC
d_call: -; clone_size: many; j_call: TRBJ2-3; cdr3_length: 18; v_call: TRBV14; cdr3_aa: CASSHAGTRSSGTDTQYF; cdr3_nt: TGTGCCAGCAGCCACGCCGGGACAAGGAGCTCTGGCACAGATACGCAGTATTTT
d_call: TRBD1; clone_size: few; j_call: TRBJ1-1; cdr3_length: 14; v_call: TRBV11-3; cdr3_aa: CASSRDSMNTEAFF; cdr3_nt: TGTGCCAGCAGCAGGGACAGTATGAACACTGAAGCTTTCTTT
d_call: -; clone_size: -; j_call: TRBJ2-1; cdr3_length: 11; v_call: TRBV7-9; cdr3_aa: CASSPPNEQFF; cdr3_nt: TGTGCCAGCAGCCCTCCCAATGAGCAGTTCTTC
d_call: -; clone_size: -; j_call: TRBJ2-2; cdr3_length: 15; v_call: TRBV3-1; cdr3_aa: CASCQEIWGTGELFF; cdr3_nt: TGTGCCTCCTGCCAAGAAATCTGGGGCACCGGGGAGCTGTTTTTT
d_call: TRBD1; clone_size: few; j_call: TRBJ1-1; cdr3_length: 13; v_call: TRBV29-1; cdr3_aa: CSAVTGGHTEAFF; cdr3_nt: TGCAGCGCCGTGACAGGGGGGCACACTGAAGCTTTCTTT
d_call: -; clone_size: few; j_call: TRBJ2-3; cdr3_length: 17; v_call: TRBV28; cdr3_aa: CASSFLWGDTRTDTQYF; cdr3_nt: TGTGCCAGCAGTTTCCTGTGGGGGGACACCCGCACAGATACGCAGTATTTT
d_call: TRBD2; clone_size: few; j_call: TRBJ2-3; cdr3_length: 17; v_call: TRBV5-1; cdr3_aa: CASSLASGAVRTDTQYF; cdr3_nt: TGCGCCAGCAGCTTGGCAAGCGGGGCTGTAAGAACAGATACGCAGTATTTT
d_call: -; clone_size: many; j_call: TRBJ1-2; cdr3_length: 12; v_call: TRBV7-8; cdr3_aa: CASSLSNYGYTF; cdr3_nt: TGTGCCAGCAGCTTAAGCAACTATGGCTACACCTTC
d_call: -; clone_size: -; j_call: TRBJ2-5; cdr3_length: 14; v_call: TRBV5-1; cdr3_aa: CASSLEGGPETQYF; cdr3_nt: TGCGCCAGCAGCTTGGAGGGGGGCCCAGAGACCCAGTACTTC
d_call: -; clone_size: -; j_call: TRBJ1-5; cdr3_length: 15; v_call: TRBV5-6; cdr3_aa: CASNLYGALGQPQHF; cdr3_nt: TGTGCCAGCAACCTGTATGGGGCATTGGGTCAGCCCCAGCATTTT
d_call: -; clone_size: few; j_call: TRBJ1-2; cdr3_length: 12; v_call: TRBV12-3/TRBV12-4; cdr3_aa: CASSLVLGGYTF; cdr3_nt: TGTGCCAGCAGTTTAGTCCTAGGGGGCTACACCTTC
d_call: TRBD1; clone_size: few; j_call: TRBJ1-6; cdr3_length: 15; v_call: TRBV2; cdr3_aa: CASSSDRGYNSPLHF; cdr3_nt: TGTGCCAGCAGCTCCGACAGGGGCTATAATTCACCCCTCCACTTT
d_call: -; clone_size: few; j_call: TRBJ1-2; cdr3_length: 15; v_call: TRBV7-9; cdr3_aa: CASRDGTGANYGYTF; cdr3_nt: TGTGCCAGCAGGGACGGGACCGGGGCTAACTATGGCTACACCTTC
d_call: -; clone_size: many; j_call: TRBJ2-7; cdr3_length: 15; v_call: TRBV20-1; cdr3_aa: CSARGSTANPYEQYF; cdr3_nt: TGCAGTGCTAGAGGGTCGACCGCTAACCCCTACGAGCAGTACTTC
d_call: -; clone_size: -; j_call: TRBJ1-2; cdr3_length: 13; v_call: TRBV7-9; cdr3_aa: CASQMTGTAGYTF; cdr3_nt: TGTGCCAGTCAAATGACAGGAACAGCTGGCTACACCTTC
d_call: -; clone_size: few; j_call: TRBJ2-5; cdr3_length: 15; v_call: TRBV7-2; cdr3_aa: CASSPSRAPTETQYF; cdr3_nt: TGTGCCAGCAGCCCCTCGCGGGCCCCCACGGAGACCCAGTACTTC
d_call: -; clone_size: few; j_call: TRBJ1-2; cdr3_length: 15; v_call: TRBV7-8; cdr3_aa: CASSWRAGLNYGYTF; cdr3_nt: TGTGCCAGCAGCTGGCGGGCAGGGCTAAACTATGGCTACACCTTC
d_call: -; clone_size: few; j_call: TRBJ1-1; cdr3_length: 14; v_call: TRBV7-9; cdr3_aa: CASSLTATNTEAFF; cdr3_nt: TGTGCCAGCAGCTTAACAGCTACGAACACTGAAGCTTTCTTT
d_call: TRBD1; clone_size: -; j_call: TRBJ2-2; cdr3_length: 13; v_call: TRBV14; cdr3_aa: CASSPDRVRELFF; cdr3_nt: TGTGCCAGCAGCCCGGACAGGGTCCGGGAGCTGTTTTTT
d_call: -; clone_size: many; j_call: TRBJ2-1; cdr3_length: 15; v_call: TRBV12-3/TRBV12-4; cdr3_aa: CASNLRDATYNEQFF; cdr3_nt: TGTGCCAGCAACCTCCGGGACGCAACTTACAATGAGCAGTTCTTC
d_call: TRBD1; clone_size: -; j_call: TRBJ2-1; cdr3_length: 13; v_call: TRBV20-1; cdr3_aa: CSPRTGVSHEQFF; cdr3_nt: TGCAGCCCGCGGACAGGGGTTTCCCATGAGCAGTTCTTC
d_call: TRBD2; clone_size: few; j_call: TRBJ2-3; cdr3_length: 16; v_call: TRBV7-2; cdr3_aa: CASSPGGGWSTDTQYF; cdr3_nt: TGTGCCAGCAGCCCCGGGGGGGGGTGGAGCACAGATACGCAGTATTTT
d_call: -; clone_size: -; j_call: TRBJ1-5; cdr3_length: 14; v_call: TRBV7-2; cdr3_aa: CASSVRGGNQPQHF; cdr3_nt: TGTGCCAGCAGCGTCAGGGGAGGGAATCAGCCCCAGCATTTT